Listed below are T cell receptor beta chains from one sample, sequenced in a study of chemoradiotherapy in HPV16-positive cancers. Assay: immunoSEQ multiplex PCR; the TCRdb copy retains only in-frame clones and omits some. The table has 20,000 to 25,000 clones, over 85% seen once. This sample comprised blood, obtained from a patient who underwent chemoradiotherapy. These receptors came from a human donor with HPV-associated anogenital cancer. Both conserved end residues are part of each CDR3. The order of the fields is J gene, D gene, V gene, clone size, CDR3 length, CDR3 protein, CDR3 DNA. A D gene is named only where the DNA matches it firmly. Clone sizes are given selectively: once, few, many, or a class where the clone is expanded.

TRBJ1-6 . TRBV2 . 13 CASRTDYNSPLHF TGTGCCAGCCGGACGGACTATAATTCACCCCTCCACTTT
TRBJ1-1 . TRBV11-2 . 14 CASSPRRLDTEAFF TGTGCCAGCAGTCCCCGCAGGCTGGACACTGAAGCTTTCTTT
TRBJ1-1 TRBD1 TRBV6-1 . 13 CASTVDRATEAFF TGTGCCAGCACCGTTGACAGGGCTACTGAAGCTTTCTTT
TRBJ2-5 TRBD1 TRBV9 . 14 CASSVVGTDETQYF TGTGCCAGCAGCGTAGTTGGGACAGACGAGACCCAGTACTTC
TRBJ2-5 . TRBV25-1 . 16 CASSDRAQGRGETQYF TGTGCCAGCAGTGATCGGGCGCAGGGGAGGGGAGAGACCCAGTACTTC
TRBJ2-7 . TRBV9 once 14 CASSAPRISYEQYF TGTGCCAGCAGCGCCCCAAGAATCTCCTACGAGCAGTACTTC
TRBJ2-6 TRBD2 TRBV9 few 16 CASSAWGGSGANVLTF TGTGCCAGCAGCGCCTGGGGGGGGTCTGGGGCCAACGTCCTGACTTTC
TRBJ2-2 . TRBV2 . 13 CASPIASTGELFF TGTGCCAGTCCAATAGCCAGCACCGGGGAGCTGTTTTTT
TRBJ2-1 . TRBV15 once 16 CATSRDSLFGANEQFF TGTGCCACCAGCAGAGATAGTTTGTTTGGCGCAAATGAGCAGTTCTTC
TRBJ2-1 TRBD2 TRBV18 . 18 CASSPRGIAGGAYNEQFF TGTGCCAGCTCACCACGGGGGATAGCGGGAGGAGCTTACAATGAGCAGTTCTTC
TRBJ2-5 . TRBV11-1 . 13 CASSFRGGETQYF TGTGCCAGCAGCTTTAGGGGTGGGGAGACCCAGTACTTC
TRBJ2-3 . TRBV5-5 . 12 CASSPSTDTQYF TGTGCCAGCAGCCCCAGCACAGATACGCAGTATTTT
TRBJ2-5 . TRBV28 once 13 CASSVTSVETQYF TGTGCCAGCAGTGTCACTAGTGTGGAGACCCAGTACTTC
TRBJ1-2 . TRBV11-2 . 13 CASSLVANYGYTF TGTGCCAGCAGCTTAGTAGCTAACTATGGCTACACCTTC
TRBJ1-1 . TRBV5-5 . 15 CASSLGPGMNTEAFF TGTGCCAGCAGCTTGGGTCCGGGAATGAACACTGAAGCTTTCTTT
TRBJ2-7 . TRBV5-1 . 13 CASSRDMTYEQYF TGCGCCAGCAGCCGGGACATGACCTACGAGCAGTACTTC
TRBJ1-2 TRBD1 TRBV5-6 . 14 CASSPGQGRRGYTF TGTGCCAGCAGCCCAGGACAGGGGAGGAGGGGCTACACCTTC
TRBJ2-1 . TRBV7-3 once 16 CASSLIGGTPRNEQFF TGTGCCAGCAGCTTAATAGGGGGAACGCCCCGGAATGAGCAGTTCTTC
TRBJ2-3 TRBD2 TRBV6-4 . 17 CASSPLGTSGRTDTQYF TGTGCCAGCAGCCCCCTAGGGACTAGCGGCCGCACAGATACGCAGTATTTT
TRBJ2-7 . TRBV2 . 12 CASREQGYEQYF TGTGCCAGCAGAGAACAGGGCTACGAGCAGTACTTC